This T cell receptor (beta chain) stems from a study of blood T cell repertoires in COVID-19. For the study at large: COVID-19 samples, acute and convalescent, were from the United States, Italy and Spain. In each case, the material was cDNA or gDNA derived from T cells, B-cell-depleted T cells, or PBMCs.

Some clones are missing from TCRdb's copy, which holds only in-frame ones; the method was immunoSEQ multiplex PCR. The sample contains tens of thousands of clones, 90% to 95% of which appear only once. Trimming removed 2 bases from V and 2 bases from J; junction bases left unmatched: 2. This CDR3 spans 16 amino acids. Germline assignment: CDR1 MNHNS and CDR2 SASEGT. The sample comprised peripheral blood. This sequence joins TRBV6-1 and TRBJ1-5; 11 bases are shared with TRBD1. The sequence was obtained from a human donor with active COVID-19. The donor label of this sample is uncertain. The CDR3 DNA follows: TGTGCCAGCAGTGAAAGGACAGGGGGCGGCAATCAGCCCCAGCATTTT. Translation: CASSERTGGGNQPQHF.